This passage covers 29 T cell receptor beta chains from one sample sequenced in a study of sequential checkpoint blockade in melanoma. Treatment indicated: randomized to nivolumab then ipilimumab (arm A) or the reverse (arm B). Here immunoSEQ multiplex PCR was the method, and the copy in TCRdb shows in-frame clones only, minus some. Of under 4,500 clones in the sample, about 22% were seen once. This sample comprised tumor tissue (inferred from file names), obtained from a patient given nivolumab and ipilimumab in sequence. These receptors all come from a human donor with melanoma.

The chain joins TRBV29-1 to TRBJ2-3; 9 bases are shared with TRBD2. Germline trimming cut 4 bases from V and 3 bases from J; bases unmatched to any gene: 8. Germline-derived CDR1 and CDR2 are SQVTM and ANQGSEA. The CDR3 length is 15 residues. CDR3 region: CSVGRGGGMTDTQYF. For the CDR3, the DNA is TGCAGCGTTGGGCGGGGGGGAGGTATGACAGATACGCAGTATTTT.

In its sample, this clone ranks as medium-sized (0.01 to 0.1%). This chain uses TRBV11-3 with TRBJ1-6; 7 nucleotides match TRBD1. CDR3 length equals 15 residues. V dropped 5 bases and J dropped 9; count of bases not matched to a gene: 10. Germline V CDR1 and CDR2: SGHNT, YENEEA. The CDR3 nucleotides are TGTGCCAGCAGCGGTTACAGGGGTGTTGGTTCACCCCTCCACTTT. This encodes CASSGYRGVGSPLHF.

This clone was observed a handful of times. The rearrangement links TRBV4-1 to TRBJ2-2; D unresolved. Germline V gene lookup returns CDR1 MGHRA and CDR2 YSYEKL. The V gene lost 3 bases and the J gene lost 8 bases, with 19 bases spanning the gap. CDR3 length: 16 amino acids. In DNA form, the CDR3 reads TGCGCCAGCAGCCAGAGAATTTATCTCCTACGAGGGGAGCTGTTTTTT. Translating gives CASSQRIYLLRGELFF.

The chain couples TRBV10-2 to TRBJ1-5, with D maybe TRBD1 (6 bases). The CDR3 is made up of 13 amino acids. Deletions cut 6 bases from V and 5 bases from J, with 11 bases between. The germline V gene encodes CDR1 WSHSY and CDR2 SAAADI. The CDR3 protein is CASRIGGDQPQHF. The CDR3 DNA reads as TGCGCCAGCAGGATTGGGGGCGATCAGCCCCAGCATTTT.

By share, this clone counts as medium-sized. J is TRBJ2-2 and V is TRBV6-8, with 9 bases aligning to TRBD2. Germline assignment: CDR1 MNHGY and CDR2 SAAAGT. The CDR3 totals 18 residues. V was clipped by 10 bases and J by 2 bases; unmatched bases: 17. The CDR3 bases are TGTGCCATCACTCCCCTCCCACCGGGACTAGCAAACACCGGGGAGCTGTTTTTT. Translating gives CAITPLPPGLANTGELFF.

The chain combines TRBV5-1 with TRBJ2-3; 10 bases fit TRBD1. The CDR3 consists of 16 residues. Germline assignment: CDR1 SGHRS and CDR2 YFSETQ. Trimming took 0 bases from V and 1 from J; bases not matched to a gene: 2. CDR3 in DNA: TGCGCCAGCAGCTTGGGGACAGGGGGTGGCACAGATACGCAGTATTTT. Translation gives CASSLGTGGGTDTQYF. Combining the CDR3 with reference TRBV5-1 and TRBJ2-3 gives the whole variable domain KAGVTQTPRYLIKTRGQQVTLSCSPISGHRSVSWYQQTPGQGLQFLFEYFSETQRNKGNFPGRFSGRQFSNSRSEMNVSTLELGDSALYLCASSLGTGGGTDTQYFGPGTRLTVL.

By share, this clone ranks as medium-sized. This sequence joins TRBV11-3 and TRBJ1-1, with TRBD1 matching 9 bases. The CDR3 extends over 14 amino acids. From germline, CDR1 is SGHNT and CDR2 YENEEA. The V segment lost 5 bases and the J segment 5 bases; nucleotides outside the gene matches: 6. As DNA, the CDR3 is TGTGCCAGCAGCACGACAGGGGGTGAAACTGAAGCTTTCTTT. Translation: CASSTTGGETEAFF.

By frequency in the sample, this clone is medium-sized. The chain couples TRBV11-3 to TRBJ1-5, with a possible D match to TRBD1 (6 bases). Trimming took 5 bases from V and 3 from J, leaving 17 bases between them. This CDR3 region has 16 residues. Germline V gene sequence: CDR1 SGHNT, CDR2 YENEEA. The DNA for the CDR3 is TGTGCCAGCAGCCACTTCGGCGGGACATTCAATCAGCCCCAGCATTTT. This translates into CASSHFGGTFNQPQHF. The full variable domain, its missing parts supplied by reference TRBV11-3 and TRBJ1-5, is EAGVVQSPRYKIIEKKQPVAFWCNPISGHNTLYWYLQNLGQGPELLIRYENEEAVDDSQLPKDRFSAERLKGVDSTLKIQPAELGDSAVYLCASSHFGGTFNQPQHFGDGTRLSIL.

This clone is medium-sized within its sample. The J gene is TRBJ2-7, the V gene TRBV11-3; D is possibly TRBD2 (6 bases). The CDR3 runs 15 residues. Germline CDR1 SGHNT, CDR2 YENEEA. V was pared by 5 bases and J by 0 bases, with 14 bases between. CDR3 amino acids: CASSTAGTVSYEQYF. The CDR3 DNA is TGTGCCAGCAGCACCGCGGGGACGGTCTCCTACGAGCAGTACTTC.

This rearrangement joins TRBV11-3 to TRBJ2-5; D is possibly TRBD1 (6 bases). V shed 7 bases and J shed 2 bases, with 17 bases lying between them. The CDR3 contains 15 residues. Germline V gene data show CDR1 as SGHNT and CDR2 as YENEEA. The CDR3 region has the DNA TGTGCCAGCACCAAACAGAGGGGGTCACAAGAGACCCAGTACTTC. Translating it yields CASTKQRGSQETQYF.

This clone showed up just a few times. The CDR3 DNA follows: TGTGCCAGCAGCCGCCCCGACAGGAAGACCCAGTACTTC. Residues: CASSRPDRKTQYF. The rearrangement joins TRBV6-8 to TRBJ2-5; maybe TRBD1 (6 bases). Trimming pared 6 bases from V and 6 bases from J, leaving 14 bases between. The CDR3 consists of 13 residues. Germline V CDR1 and CDR2: MNHGY, SAAAGT.

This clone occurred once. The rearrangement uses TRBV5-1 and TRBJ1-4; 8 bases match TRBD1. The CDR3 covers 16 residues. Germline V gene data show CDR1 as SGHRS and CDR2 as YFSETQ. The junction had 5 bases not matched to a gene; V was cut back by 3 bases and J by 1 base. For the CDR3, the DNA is TGCGCCAGCAGCTCCCAGGGGGCCGTAACTAATGAAAAACTGTTTTTT. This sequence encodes CASSSQGAVTNEKLFF.

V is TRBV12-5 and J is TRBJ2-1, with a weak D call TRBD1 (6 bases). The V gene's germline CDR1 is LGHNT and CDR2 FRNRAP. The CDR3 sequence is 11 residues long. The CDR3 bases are TGTGCCACCGAGGGACATTCTGAGCAGTTCTTC. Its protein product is CATEGHSEQFF.

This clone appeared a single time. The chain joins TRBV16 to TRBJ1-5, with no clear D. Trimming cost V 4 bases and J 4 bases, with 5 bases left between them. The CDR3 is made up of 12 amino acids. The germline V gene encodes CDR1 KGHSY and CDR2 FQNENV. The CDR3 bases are TGTGCCAGCAGCCCCACAAATCAGCCCCAGCATTTT. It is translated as CASSPTNQPQHF.

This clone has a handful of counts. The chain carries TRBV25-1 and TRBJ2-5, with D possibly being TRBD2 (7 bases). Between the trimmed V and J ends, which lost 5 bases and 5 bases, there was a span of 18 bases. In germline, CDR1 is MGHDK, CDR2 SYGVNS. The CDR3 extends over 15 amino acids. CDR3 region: CASSSSVGGAETQYF. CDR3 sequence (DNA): TGTGCCAGCAGTTCAAGCGTGGGGGGGGCGGAGACCCAGTACTTC.

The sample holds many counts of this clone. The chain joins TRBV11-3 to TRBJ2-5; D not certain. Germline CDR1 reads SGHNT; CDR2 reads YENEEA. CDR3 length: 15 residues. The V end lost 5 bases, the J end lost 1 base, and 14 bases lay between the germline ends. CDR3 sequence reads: CASSLITDRQETQYF. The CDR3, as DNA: TGTGCCAGCAGCCTTATAACTGACCGCCAAGAGACCCAGTACTTC.

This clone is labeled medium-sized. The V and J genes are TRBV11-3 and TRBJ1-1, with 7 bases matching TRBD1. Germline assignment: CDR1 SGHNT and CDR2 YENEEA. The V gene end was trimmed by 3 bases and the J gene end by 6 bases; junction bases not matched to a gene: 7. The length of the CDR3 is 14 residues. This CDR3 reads CASSFDRVFAEAFF. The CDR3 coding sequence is TGTGCCAGCAGCTTCGACAGGGTTTTCGCTGAAGCTTTCTTT.

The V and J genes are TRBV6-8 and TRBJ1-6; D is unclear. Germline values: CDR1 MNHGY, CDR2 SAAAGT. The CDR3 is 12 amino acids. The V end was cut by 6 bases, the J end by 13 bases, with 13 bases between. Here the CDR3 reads CASSDPQDPLHF. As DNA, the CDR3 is TGTGCCAGCAGCGACCCCCAAGACCCCCTCCACTTT.

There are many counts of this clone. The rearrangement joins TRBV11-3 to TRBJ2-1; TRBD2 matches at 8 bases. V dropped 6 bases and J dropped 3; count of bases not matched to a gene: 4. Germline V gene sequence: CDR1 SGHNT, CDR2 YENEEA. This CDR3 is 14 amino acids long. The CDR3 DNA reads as TGTGCCAGCAGTCTAGCGGGCCGCTACAATGAGCAGTTCTTC. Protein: CASSLAGRYNEQFF.

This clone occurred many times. This CDR3 reads CASSPGLGDTDTQYF. The DNA of the CDR3 is TGTGCCAGCAGCCCCGGTCTGGGGGACACAGATACGCAGTATTTT. V usage is TRBV11-3 and J usage is TRBJ2-3; D could derive from TRBD1 or TRBD2 (5 bases each). CDR3 length equals 15 residues. V lost 5 bases and J 2 bases, leaving 14 bases between the germline ends. The germline gives CDR1 SGHNT, CDR2 YENEEA.

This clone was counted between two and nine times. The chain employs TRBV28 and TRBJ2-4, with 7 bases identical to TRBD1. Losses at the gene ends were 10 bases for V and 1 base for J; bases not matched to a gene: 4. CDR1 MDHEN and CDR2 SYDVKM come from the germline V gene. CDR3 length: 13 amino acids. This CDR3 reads CATQQGAKNIQYF. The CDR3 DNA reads TGTGCCACACAACAGGGGGCCAAAAACATTCAGTACTTC.

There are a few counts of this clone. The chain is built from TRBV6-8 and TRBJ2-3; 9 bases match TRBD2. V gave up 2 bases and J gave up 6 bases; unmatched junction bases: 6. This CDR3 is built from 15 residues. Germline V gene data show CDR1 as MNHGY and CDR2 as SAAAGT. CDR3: CASSYPGGGADTQYF. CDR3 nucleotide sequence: TGTGCCAGCAGTTACCCCGGCGGGGGGGCCGATACGCAGTATTTT.

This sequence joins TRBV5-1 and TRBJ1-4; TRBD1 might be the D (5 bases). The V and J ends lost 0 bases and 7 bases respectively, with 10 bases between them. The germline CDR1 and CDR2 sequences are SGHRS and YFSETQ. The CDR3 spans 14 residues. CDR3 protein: CASSLEGSGEKLFF. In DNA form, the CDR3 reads TGCGCCAGCAGCTTGGAGGGGTCTGGTGAAAAACTGTTTTTT.

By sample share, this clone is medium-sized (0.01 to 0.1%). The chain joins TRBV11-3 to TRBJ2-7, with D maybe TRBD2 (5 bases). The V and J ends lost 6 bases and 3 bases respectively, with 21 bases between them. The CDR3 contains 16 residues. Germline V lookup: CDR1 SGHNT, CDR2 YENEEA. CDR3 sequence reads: CASSSPRASSNYEQYF. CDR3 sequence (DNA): TGTGCCAGCAGTTCCCCACGGGCTAGCTCGAACTACGAGCAGTACTTC.

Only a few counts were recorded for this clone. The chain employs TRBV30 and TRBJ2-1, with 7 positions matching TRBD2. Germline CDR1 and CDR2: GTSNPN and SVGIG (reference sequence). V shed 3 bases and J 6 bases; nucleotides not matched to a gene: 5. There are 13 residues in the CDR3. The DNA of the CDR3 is TGTGCCTGGAGCGGGCCGGGGGGCAATGAGCAGTTCTTC. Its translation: CAWSGPGGNEQFF.

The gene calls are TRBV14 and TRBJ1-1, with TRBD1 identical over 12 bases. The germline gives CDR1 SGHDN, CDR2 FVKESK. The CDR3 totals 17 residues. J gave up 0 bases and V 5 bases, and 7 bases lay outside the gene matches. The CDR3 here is CASSSTGQGALNTEAFF. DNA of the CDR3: TGTGCCAGCAGCTCAACGGGACAGGGGGCACTGAACACTGAAGCTTTCTTT.

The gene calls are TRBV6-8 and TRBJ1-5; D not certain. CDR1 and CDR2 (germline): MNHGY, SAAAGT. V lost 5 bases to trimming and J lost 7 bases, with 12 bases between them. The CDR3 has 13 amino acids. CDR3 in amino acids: CASSGLRGQPQHF. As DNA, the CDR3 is TGTGCCAGCAGTGGCCTACGAGGGCAGCCCCAGCATTTT.

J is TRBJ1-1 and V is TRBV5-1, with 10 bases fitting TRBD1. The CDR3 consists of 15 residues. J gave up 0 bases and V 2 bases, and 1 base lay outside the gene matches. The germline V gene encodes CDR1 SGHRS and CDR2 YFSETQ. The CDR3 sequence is CASSFGTGVNTEAFF. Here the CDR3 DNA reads TGCGCCAGCAGCTTTGGGACAGGGGTGAACACTGAAGCTTTCTTT.

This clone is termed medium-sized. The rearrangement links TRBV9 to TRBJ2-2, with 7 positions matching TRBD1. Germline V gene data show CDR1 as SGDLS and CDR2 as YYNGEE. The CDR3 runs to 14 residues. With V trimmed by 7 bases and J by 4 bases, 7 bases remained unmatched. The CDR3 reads CASQTGLGTGELFF. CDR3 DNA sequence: TGTGCCAGCCAGACAGGGTTAGGCACCGGGGAGCTGTTTTTT.